Below, 31 T cell receptor beta chains from the same sample are listed, as sequenced in a study of blood T cell repertoires in COVID-19. Only in-frame clones appear in the TCRdb table, and some are missing; sequencing was by immunoSEQ multiplex PCR. The data contain about 270,000 clones, approximately 92% of them singletons. What was sequenced was PBMCs or T cells enriched from blood (not recorded which). The receptor source for this set is a woman under 30 who had recovered from COVID-19.

J is TRBJ1-1 and V is TRBV3-1 (or the pseudogene TRBV3-2), with D possibly matching TRBD1 (5 bases). CDR1 LGHDT and CDR2 YNNKEL come from the germline V gene (reference sequence). V was trimmed by 8 bases and J by 11 bases, leaving 21 bases between them. CDR3 size: 13 residues. CDR3 protein: CASLEFGRGVAFF. The CDR3 DNA reads as TGTGCCAGCTTGGAGTTCGGTCGGGGGGTGGCTTTCTTT.

The V and J genes are TRBV11-3 and TRBJ2-2; 8 bases align to TRBD2. CDR3 length equals 16 residues. J lost 5 bases, V lost 4 bases, and 9 bases had no gene match. CDR1 is SGHNT, CDR2 YENEEA, per germline. The CDR3 is CASSSTGLARTGELFF. The CDR3 DNA sequence: TGTGCCAGCAGCTCGACCGGACTAGCTCGGACCGGGGAGCTGTTTTTT.

The chain joins TRBV6-5 to TRBJ1-6, with 8 nucleotides matching TRBD1. With 9 bases clipped from V and 6 bases from J, the junction kept 7 bases outside the gene matches. Germline values: CDR1 MNHEY, CDR2 SVGAGI. The CDR3 consists of 14 residues. CDR3 in amino acids: CASPGTGSNSPLHF. The CDR3 DNA reads as TGTGCCAGTCCCGGGACAGGTTCTAATTCACCCCTCCACTTT.

This chain uses TRBV12-3 or TRBV12-4 with TRBJ1-1; no definite D call. Trimming stripped 3 bases from V and 7 bases from J, with 9 bases between. This CDR3 has 12 amino acids. The CDR3 region is CASSFEGGEAFF. The CDR3 bases are TGTGCCAGCAGTTTTGAAGGCGGTGAAGCTTTCTTT.

The chain has TRBV9 and TRBJ2-1, with 8 bases fitting TRBD1. CDR3 length: 17 amino acids. V gave up 3 bases and J gave up 1 base; unmatched junction bases: 9. Germline-derived CDR1 and CDR2 are SGDLS and YYNGEE. The CDR3 nucleotides are TGTGCCAGCAGCGGTCCAAGGGACAGGAGATCCTACAATGAGCAGTTCTTC. Amino acids: CASSGPRDRRSYNEQFF.

The V call is TRBV20-1, the J call TRBJ2-3, with 7 positions matching TRBD2. Germline loops: CDR1 DFQATT, CDR2 SNEGSKA (reference sequence). The CDR3 sequence is 14 residues long. V shed 3 bases and J 2 bases; nucleotides not matched to a gene: 5. This CDR3 is CSASPLADTDTQYF. CDR3 bases: TGCAGTGCTAGTCCCCTAGCGGACACAGATACGCAGTATTTT.

The rearrangement joins TRBV7-9 to TRBJ2-2, with 8 bases matching TRBD1. Losses at the gene ends were 9 bases for V and 4 bases for J; bases not matched to a gene: 4. The CDR3 runs 13 residues. In germline, CDR1 is SEHNR, CDR2 FQNEAQ (reference sequence). The CDR3 region has the DNA TGTGCCAGTTGGGACAGGATCACCGGGGAGCTGTTTTTT. It codes for CASWDRITGELFF. Drawing the rest from reference TRBV7-9 and TRBJ2-2, the complete variable domain is DTGVSQNPRHKITKRGQNVTFRCDPISEHNRLYWYRQTLGQGPEFLTYFQNEAQLEKSRLLSDRFSAERPKGSFSTLEIQRTEQGDSAMYLCASWDRITGELFFGEGSRLTVL.

The CDR3 DNA is TGTGCCAGCAGCTCCGGACAGGGTTTGAAACTGTTTTTT. It encodes CASSSGQGLKLFF. The chain links TRBV7-9 to TRBJ1-4; TRBD1 matches at 8 bases. The CDR3 is 13 amino acids. Germline V gene sequence: CDR1 SEHNR, CDR2 FQNEAQ (reference sequence). Trimming cost V 4 bases and J 11 bases; bases outside gene matches: 6.

This clone was detected once. The chain joins TRBV5-1 to TRBJ1-2, with TRBD1 as a possible D gene (6 bases). CDR3 length: 15 residues. The germline V gene encodes CDR1 SGHRS and CDR2 YFSETQ. The V end lost 4 bases, the J end lost 0 bases, and 13 bases lay between the germline ends. CDR3 region: CASSHTGLANYGYTF. CDR3 sequence (DNA): TGCGCCAGCAGCCATACAGGGTTGGCTAACTATGGCTACACCTTC.

This chain connects TRBV13 to TRBJ2-7, with 10 nucleotides matching TRBD2. CDR3 length: 16 amino acids. Trimming at V came to 4 bases and at J to 1 base, leaving 7 bases not matched to a gene. The germline gives CDR1 PRHDT, CDR2 FYEKMQ (reference sequence). CDR3 DNA: TGTGCCAGCAGCTCCGGGAAGACTAGCGGGTCCTACGAGCAGTACTTC. It specifies CASSSGKTSGSYEQYF.

This clone appeared a single time. The CDR3 sequence is CASRLAGREQFF. In DNA form, the CDR3 reads TGTGCCAGCAGGCTGGCGGGCCGCGAGCAGTTCTTC. The chain uses TRBV12-3 or TRBV12-4 and TRBJ2-1; D is perhaps TRBD2 (5 bases). Trimming shortened V by 6 bases and J by 10 bases, and 13 bases separated the two germline ends. The CDR3 spans 12 residues.

The genes are TRBV10-1 and TRBJ1-1, with a weak D call TRBD1 (6 bases). Trimming cost V 9 bases and J 1 base, with 12 bases left between them. The CDR3 runs to 13 residues. Germline lookup yields CDR1 WNHNN and CDR2 SYGVQD (reference sequence). The CDR3 reads CASSTGQNTEAFF. CDR3 in DNA: TGCGCCAGTTCCACGGGACAGAACACTGAAGCTTTCTTT.

V is TRBV6-5 and J is TRBJ1-6, with D tentatively TRBD1 (5 bases). The CDR3 totals 14 residues. The V gene lost 3 bases and the J gene lost 11 bases, with 14 bases spanning the gap. CDR1 and CDR2 from the germline V gene are MNHEY and SVGAGI. The CDR3 bases are TGTGCCAGCAGTTATCGGGCAGGGTCCCCACCCCTCCACTTT. It is translated as CASSYRAGSPPLHF.

The CDR3 region is CASSQRASGGEQYF. CDR3 in DNA: TGTGCCAGCAGCCAAAGGGCTAGCGGGGGCGAGCAGTACTTC. V is TRBV3-1 (or the pseudogene TRBV3-2) and J is TRBJ2-7; 10 bases map to TRBD2. Trimming at V came to 2 bases and at J to 6 bases, leaving 4 bases not matched to a gene. CDR3 length: 14 residues. Germline V gives CDR1 LGHDT, CDR2 YNNKEL (reference sequence).

This sequence joins TRBV2 and TRBJ2-5; TRBD2 matches 9 bases. There are 15 residues in the CDR3. V shed 6 bases, J shed 2 bases, and the junction held 7 bases outside the gene matches. Germline V gene lookup returns CDR1 SNHLY and CDR2 FYNNEI. The CDR3 protein is CASRGKRGEQETQYF. CDR3 bases: TGTGCCAGCAGGGGGAAGCGGGGGGAACAAGAGACCCAGTACTTC.

The V gene is TRBV10-2, the J gene TRBJ1-6; tentatively, D is TRBD1 (6 bases). V lost 6 bases, J lost 8 bases, and 11 bases lay in between. The V gene's germline CDR1 is WSHSY and CDR2 SAAADI. The CDR3 spans 13 residues. In DNA, the CDR3 is TGCGCCAGCAGGGACAGTCAACATTCACCCCTCCACTTT. Its protein product is CASRDSQHSPLHF.

The chain employs TRBV5-6 and TRBJ2-2; TRBD2 might be the D (5 bases). Germline-derived CDR1 and CDR2 are SGHDT and YYEEEE. The germline V and J ends were trimmed by 4 bases and 4 bases, with 8 bases remaining between them. This CDR3 has 13 residues. CDR3 residues: CASSARGTGELFF. The CDR3 nucleotides read TGTGCCAGCAGCGCCCGGGGCACCGGGGAGCTGTTTTTT.

The chain has TRBV24-1 and TRBJ2-3; TRBD2 might be the D (5 bases). The V end lost 1 base, the J end lost 1 base, and 8 bases lay between the germline ends. The CDR3 spans 15 residues. CDR1 and CDR2 (germline): KGHDR, SFDVKD. The CDR3 sequence is CATSDFVGGTDTQYF. The CDR3 DNA reads TGTGCCACCAGTGATTTTGTCGGGGGCACAGATACGCAGTATTTT.

The chain links TRBV19 to TRBJ1-5, with D unresolved. The V end was cut by 3 bases, the J end by 2 bases, with 8 bases between. Looked up from germline, CDR1 is LNHDA and CDR2 is SQIVND (reference sequence). This CDR3 has 14 amino acids. The CDR3 nucleotides are TGTGCCAGTAGTATTAAGAGGGGCAATCAGCCCCAGCATTTT. Protein: CASSIKRGNQPQHF. Full variable domain (outside the CDR3, taken from reference TRBV19 and TRBJ1-5): DGGITQSPKYLFRKEGQNVTLSCEQNLNHDAMYWYRQDPGQGLRLIYYSQIVNDFQKGDIAEGYSVSREKKESFPLTVTSAQKNPTAFYLCASSIKRGNQPQHFGDGTRLSIL.

CDR3: CASSRHESGDNSPLHF. CDR3 DNA sequence: TGTGCCAGCAGCCGACATGAATCAGGGGATAATTCACCCCTCCACTTT. The chain is built from TRBV4-2 and TRBJ1-6, with D possibly TRBD1 on 6 matching bases. Germline V CDR1 and CDR2: LGHNA, YNFKEQ. V lost 4 bases, J lost 5 bases, and 15 bases lay in between. This CDR3 comprises 16 residues.

The rearrangement uses TRBV30 and TRBJ1-6; 8 bases agree with TRBD1. CDR1 and CDR2 from the germline V gene are GTSNPN and SVGIG (reference sequence). The CDR3 totals 16 residues. Losses at the gene ends were 2 bases for V and 7 bases for J; bases not matched to a gene: 10. The CDR3, as DNA: TGTGCCTGGAGTCCACAGGGGGGGGCAAGGAATTCACCCCTCCACTTT. This sequence encodes CAWSPQGGARNSPLHF.

The chain has TRBV5-6 and TRBJ1-4, with D possibly being TRBD1 (6 bases). From germline, CDR1 is SGHDT and CDR2 YYEEEE. Trimming removed 3 bases at V and 0 bases at J, with 9 bases between. The CDR3 covers 15 residues. CDR3 sequence reads: CASSSRTATNEKLFF. The DNA for the CDR3 is TGTGCCAGCAGCTCGAGGACAGCAACTAATGAAAAACTGTTTTTT.

The rearrangement uses TRBV25-1 and TRBJ1-1, with D possibly TRBD1 on 5 matching bases. The CDR3 extends over 13 amino acids. Trimming removed 5 bases from V and 1 base from J, with 8 bases in between. Germline lookup yields CDR1 MGHDK and CDR2 SYGVNS. The CDR3 nucleotides are TGTGCCAGCAGTAATACAGGGAACACTGAAGCTTTCTTT. This encodes CASSNTGNTEAFF. Full variable domain (missing parts from reference TRBV25-1 and TRBJ1-1): EADIYQTPRYLVIGTGKKITLECSQTMGHDKMYWYQQDPGMELHLIHYSYGVNSTEKGDLSSESTVSRIRTEHFPLTLESARPSHTSQYLCASSNTGNTEAFFGQGTRLTVV.

The rearrangement uses TRBV6-2 or TRBV6-3 and TRBJ1-1; TRBD1 matches at 7 bases. Germline V gene data show CDR1 as MNHEY and CDR2 as SVGEGT. This CDR3 comprises 17 residues. V trimming: 4 bases; J trimming: 1 base; junction bases outside the gene matches: 12. CDR3 amino acids: CASSLPTLRDRNTEAFF. In nucleotides, the CDR3 is TGTGCCAGCAGTTTACCAACCCTCCGGGACAGGAACACTGAAGCTTTCTTT.

The chain couples TRBV28 to TRBJ1-5; TRBD1 might be the D (5 bases). The V gene lost 7 bases and the J gene lost 2 bases, with 18 bases spanning the gap. Germline CDR1 is MDHEN and CDR2 is SYDVKM. This CDR3 has 16 residues. The CDR3 DNA reads TGTGCCAGCATGTCTCCAGGGCCCCGGGGCAATCAGCCCCAGCATTTT. This codes for CASMSPGPRGNQPQHF.

This clone was counted once. The same CDR3 is also encoded by other DNA sequences in this sample. This chain links TRBV5-1 with TRBJ2-2; D gene unclear. CDR3 length: 14 residues. The germline V gene encodes CDR1 SGHRS and CDR2 YFSETQ. Deletions cut 0 bases from V and 2 bases from J, with 5 bases between. The CDR3 spells CASSLGANTGELFF. The CDR3 DNA reads TGCGCCAGCAGCTTGGGCGCAAACACCGGGGAGCTGTTTTTT.

The V gene is TRBV2, the J gene TRBJ1-3, with 7 bases identical to TRBD1. CDR1 and CDR2 from the germline V gene are SNHLY and FYNNEI. The CDR3 sequence is 16 residues long. V was pared by 4 bases and J by 0 bases, with 6 bases of the junction left unmatched. The CDR3 region is CASSGRQGISGNTIYF. The CDR3 DNA follows: TGTGCCAGCAGTGGCCGACAGGGAATCTCTGGAAACACCATATATTTT.

The chain uses TRBV28 and TRBJ1-4; 7 nucleotides align to TRBD1. Germline CDR1 MDHEN, CDR2 SYDVKM. The trim removed 8 bases at V and 8 bases at J, leaving 11 bases unmatched. The CDR3 runs 14 residues. CDR3 sequence: CASGKTGSDEKLFF. In DNA form, the CDR3 reads TGTGCCAGCGGGAAGACAGGGAGCGACGAAAAACTGTTTTTT.

The gene calls are TRBV9 and TRBJ2-7; a possible D gene is TRBD1 (6 bases). V was trimmed by 0 bases and J by 3 bases, leaving 10 bases between them. CDR3 size: 14 residues. Germline V gene data show CDR1 as SGDLS and CDR2 as YYNGEE. The CDR3 DNA reads TGTGCCAGCAGCGTAGGAGGACAGAGCTACGAGCAGTACTTC. Protein: CASSVGGQSYEQYF.

The chain uses TRBV6-5 and TRBJ2-2; D is perhaps TRBD1 (6 bases). In germline, CDR1 is MNHEY, CDR2 SVGAGI. Trimming shortened V by 5 bases and J by 4 bases, and 11 bases separated the two germline ends. The CDR3 extends over 14 amino acids. The CDR3 DNA reads TGTGCCAGCAGTCGGACAGAGGGCACCGGGGAGCTGTTTTTT. Amino acids: CASSRTEGTGELFF.

This clone occurred once. The V call is TRBV7-8, the J call TRBJ1-2; D gene uncertain. The V end lost 1 base, the J end lost 4 bases, and 10 bases lay between the germline ends. There are 14 residues in the CDR3. Germline V gene lookup returns CDR1 SGHVS and CDR2 FQNEAQ. The DNA for the CDR3 is TGTGCCAGCAGCTTAGGCCCTACCTCCTATGGCTACACCTTC. As protein: CASSLGPTSYGYTF.